A selection of T cell receptor beta chains follows, all from one sample in a study of blood T cell repertoires in COVID-19. This table comes from immunoSEQ multiplex PCR, and its TCRdb copy is limited to in-frame clones, with some not included. Of about 330,000 clones listed, about 90% are singletons. Sequencing was done on a sample of PBMCs or T cells enriched from blood (not recorded which). Source of these receptors: a man aged 30-40 years who had recovered from COVID-19. The CDR3 runs from the conserved cysteine through the conserved F or W. A D gene is named only where the DNA matches it firmly. Clone size is given for some rows only: seen once, a few or many times, or a class if the clone is expanded.

d_call | j_call | clone_size | v_call | cdr3_nt | cdr3_aa
TRBD1 | TRBJ2-3 | NA | TRBV19 | TGTGCCACACGAGGGGGCCCCAGCACAGATACGCAGTATTTT | CATRGGPSTDTQYF
TRBD1 | TRBJ1-4 | NA | TRBV5-4 | TGTGCCAGCAGCTATACAGGGGATAATGAAAAACTGTTTTTT | CASSYTGDNEKLFF
TRBD1 | TRBJ1-1 | NA | TRBV6-5 | TGTGCCAGCAGTTTTGGGACAGGACTGAACACTGAAGCTTTCTTT | CASSFGTGLNTEAFF
TRBD2 | TRBJ2-3 | NA | TRBV29-1 | TGCAGCGTTGACGCTAGCGGAGGCACAGATACGCAGTATTTT | CSVDASGGTDTQYF
TRBD1 | TRBJ2-1 | NA | TRBV19 | TGTGCCAGTACTAACAGGGGGCTGGAGCAGTTCTTC | CASTNRGLEQFF
TRBD1 | TRBJ1-6 | once | TRBV18 | TGTGCCAGCTCACCCGGGACAGAAAATTCACCCCTCCACTTT | CASSPGTENSPLHF
TRBD2 | TRBJ2-5 | NA | TRBV4-2 | TGTGCCAGCAGCCAAGTAGCGGGGGGCCCAGAGACCCAGTACTTC | CASSQVAGGPETQYF
NA | TRBJ2-5 | NA | TRBV6-1 | TGTGCCAGCAGTGAATTAGGAGGTGGCCAAGAGACCCAGTACTTC | CASSELGGGQETQYF
TRBD1 | TRBJ1-1 | NA | TRBV30 | TGTGCCCGGAGGGGGCAGGGGTGGGAGAACACTGAAGCTTTCTTT | CARRGQGWENTEAFF
NA | TRBJ1-2 | NA | TRBV14 | TGTGCCAGCAGCCACGGTGGGAGGGGCACCTTC | CASSHGGRGTF
NA | TRBJ1-1 | NA | TRBV21-1 | TGTGCCACTGGTTGGGGGCAAATTCCTGAAGCTTTCTTT | CATGWGQIPEAFF
TRBD2 | TRBJ2-3 | NA | TRBV27 | TGTGCCAGCAGTTTCCTCGGACTAGCGGGGGGGCTGTTAGATACGCAGTATTTT | CASSFLGLAGGLLDTQYF
TRBD1 | TRBJ2-7 | NA | TRBV28 | TGTGCCAGCGGGAGAGGACAGGGGGCCTACGAGCAGTACTTC | CASGRGQGAYEQYF
TRBD1 | TRBJ2-5 | NA | TRBV5-1 | TGCGCCAGCAGCTTACAGGGGAAAGAGACCCAGTACTTC | CASSLQGKETQYF
NA | TRBJ2-7 | NA | TRBV12-3/TRBV12-4 | TGTGCCAGCAGTCAGGGGACCTACGAGCAGTACTTC | CASSQGTYEQYF
NA | TRBJ1-2 | NA | TRBV12-3/TRBV12-4 | TGTGCCAGCAGCCCAGGGTATGGCTACACCTTC | CASSPGYGYTF
TRBD2 | TRBJ2-1 | NA | TRBV28 | TGTGCCAGCAGTTCCCAGCGGGGGGCCTCCTACAATGAGCAGTTCTTC | CASSSQRGASYNEQFF
NA | TRBJ1-4 | NA | TRBV5-4 | TGTGCCAGCAGCTTCGGGGGGGAGGCGACTAATGAAAAACTGTTTTTT | CASSFGGEATNEKLFF
NA | TRBJ1-1 | NA | TRBV7-9 | TGTGCCAGCAGCCTGTTGGAGGGGATGAACACTGAAGCTTTCTTT | CASSLLEGMNTEAFF
TRBD1 | TRBJ2-1 | NA | TRBV27 | TGTGCCAGCCGCCGGGACAGGGCTTCCAATGAGCAGTTCTTC | CASRRDRASNEQFF
TRBD2 | TRBJ2-5 | NA | TRBV18 | TGTGCCAGCTCACCGGGGCTAGCGGGGGTGTACCAAGAGACCCAGTACTTC | CASSPGLAGVYQETQYF
NA | TRBJ1-2 | NA | TRBV5-8 | TGTGCCAGCAGCTTCCGGGTCGGCAGCCCTAACTATGGCTACACCTTC | CASSFRVGSPNYGYTF
NA | TRBJ1-4 | NA | TRBV18 | TGTGCCAGCTCACGGGCAGCAACTAATGAAAAACTGTTTTTT | CASSRAATNEKLFF
NA | TRBJ1-1 | NA | TRBV19 | TGTGCCAGTAGTATAGGCAGGGGGAACACTGAAGCTTTCTTT | CASSIGRGNTEAFF
NA | TRBJ1-1 | NA | TRBV14 | TGTGCCAGCAGCCAAGACAGAGGGGGGGTAAACACTGAAGCTTTCTTT | CASSQDRGGVNTEAFF
TRBD2 | TRBJ2-2 | NA | TRBV5-1 | TGCGCCAGCAAAGTCATGGCGGGGGTGTATGGCGGGGAGCTGTTTTTT | CASKVMAGVYGGELFF
TRBD1 | TRBJ1-1 | NA | TRBV3-1/TRBV3-2 | TGTGCCAGCAGCCCTTATCAGACAGGGCGGGACACTGAAGCTTTCTTT | CASSPYQTGRDTEAFF
NA | TRBJ2-7 | NA | TRBV23-1 | TGCGCCAGCAATTCCGGTCTCAGGGAGCAGTACTTC | CASNSGLREQYF
NA | TRBJ1-5 | NA | TRBV6-7 | TGTGCCAGATCCAGGGGTTCCAGCAATCAGCCCCAGCATTTT | CARSRGSSNQPQHF
NA | TRBJ1-2 | once | TRBV6-5 | TGTGCCAGCAGCGACGTCGGGTTATTTGGCTACACCTTC | CASSDVGLFGYTF
NA | TRBJ1-4 | NA | TRBV10-2 | TGCGCCAGCAAAGAGAGACAGGCTGGAGAAAAACTGTTTTTT | CASKERQAGEKLFF
NA | TRBJ1-6 | NA | TRBV6-5 | TGTGCCAGCAGTTACTCCGGACAGATAAATTCACCCCTCCACTTT | CASSYSGQINSPLHF
TRBD1 | TRBJ2-1 | NA | TRBV5-1 | TGCGCCAGCAGCCCGAACAGGGGCTACTACAATGAGCAGTTCTTC | CASSPNRGYYNEQFF
TRBD1 | TRBJ2-1 | NA | TRBV12-5 | TGTGCTAGTGGTTTGGGCCAGGGGGCTGAGCAGTTCTTC | CASGLGQGAEQFF
TRBD2 | TRBJ2-1 | NA | TRBV10-1 | TGCGCCAGCAGTGAGGCCCCTAGCGGGGGCATGGGGAATGAGCAGTTCTTC | CASSEAPSGGMGNEQFF
TRBD1 | TRBJ2-2 | NA | TRBV4-1 | TGCGCCAGCAGCGCGACCGGGACAGGGTTTTCCGGGGAGCTGTTTTTT | CASSATGTGFSGELFF
NA | TRBJ2-7 | NA | TRBV7-8 | TGTGCCAGCAGCTCGCCCTCGGGTGCGGGGGCACCCTACGAGCAGTACTTC | CASSSPSGAGAPYEQYF
TRBD1 | TRBJ1-2 | NA | TRBV5-1 | TGCGCCAGCAGCCCGGGACAGGGGCCGGTGTATGGCTACACCTTC | CASSPGQGPVYGYTF
TRBD2 | TRBJ2-2 | NA | TRBV27 | TGTGCCAGCAGTTTAGCGGGGGGAGGGGCCGGGGAGCTGTTTTTT | CASSLAGGGAGELFF